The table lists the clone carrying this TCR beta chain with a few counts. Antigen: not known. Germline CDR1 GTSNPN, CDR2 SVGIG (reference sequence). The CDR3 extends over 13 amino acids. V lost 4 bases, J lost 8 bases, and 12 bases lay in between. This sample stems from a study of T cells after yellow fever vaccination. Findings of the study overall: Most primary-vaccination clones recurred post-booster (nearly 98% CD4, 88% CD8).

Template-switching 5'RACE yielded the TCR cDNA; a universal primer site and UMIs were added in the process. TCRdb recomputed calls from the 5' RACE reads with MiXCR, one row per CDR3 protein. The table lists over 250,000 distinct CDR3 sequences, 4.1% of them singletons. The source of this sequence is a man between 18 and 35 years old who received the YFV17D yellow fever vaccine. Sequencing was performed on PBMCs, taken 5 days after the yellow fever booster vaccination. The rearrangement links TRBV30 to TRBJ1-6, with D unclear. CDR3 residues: CAWTPERDSPLHF. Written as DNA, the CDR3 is TGTGCCTGGACGCCCGAGCGGGATTCACCCCTCCACTTT.